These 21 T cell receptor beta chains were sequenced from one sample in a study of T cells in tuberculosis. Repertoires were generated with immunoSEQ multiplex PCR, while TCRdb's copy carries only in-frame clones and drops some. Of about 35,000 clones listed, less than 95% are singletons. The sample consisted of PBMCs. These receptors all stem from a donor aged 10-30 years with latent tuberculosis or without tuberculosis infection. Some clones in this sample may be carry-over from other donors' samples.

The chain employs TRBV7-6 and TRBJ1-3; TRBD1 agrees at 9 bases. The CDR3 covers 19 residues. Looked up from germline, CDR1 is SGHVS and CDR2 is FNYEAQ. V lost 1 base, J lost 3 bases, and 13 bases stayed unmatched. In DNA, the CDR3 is TGTGCCAGCAGCTTAGAATACCGGGACAGGGTAACGTATGGAAACACCATATATTTT. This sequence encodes CASSLEYRDRVTYGNTIYF.

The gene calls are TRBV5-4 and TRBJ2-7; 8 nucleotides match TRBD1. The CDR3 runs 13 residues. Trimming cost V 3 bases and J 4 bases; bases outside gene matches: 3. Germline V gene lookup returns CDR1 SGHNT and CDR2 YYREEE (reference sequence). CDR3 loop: CASSWGQDYEQYF. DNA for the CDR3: TGTGCCAGCAGCTGGGGACAGGATTACGAGCAGTACTTC.

CDR3 nucleotides: TGTGCCAGCAGTTCAAGGACAGGGGCCAACGTCACTTTCTTT. It codes for CASSSRTGANVTFF. The chain has TRBV27 and TRBJ1-1; 9 nucleotides align to TRBD1. The CDR3 runs 14 residues. Trimming at V came to 4 bases and at J to 12 bases, leaving 12 bases not matched to a gene. Germline V gene data show CDR1 as MNHEY and CDR2 as SMNVEV (reference sequence).

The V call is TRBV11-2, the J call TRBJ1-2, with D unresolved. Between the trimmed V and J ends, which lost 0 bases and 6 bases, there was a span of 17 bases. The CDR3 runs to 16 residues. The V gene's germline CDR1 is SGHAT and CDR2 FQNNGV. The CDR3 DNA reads TGTGCCAGCAGCTTAGAACCAGAGGCGAGGCGCGATGGCTACACCTTC. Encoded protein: CASSLEPEARRDGYTF.

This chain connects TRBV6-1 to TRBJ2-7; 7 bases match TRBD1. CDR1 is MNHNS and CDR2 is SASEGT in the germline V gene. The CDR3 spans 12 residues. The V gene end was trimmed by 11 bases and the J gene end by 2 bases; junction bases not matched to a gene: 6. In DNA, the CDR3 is TGTGCCGCAAGACAGGGAGCCTACGAGCAGTACTTC. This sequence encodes CAARQGAYEQYF.

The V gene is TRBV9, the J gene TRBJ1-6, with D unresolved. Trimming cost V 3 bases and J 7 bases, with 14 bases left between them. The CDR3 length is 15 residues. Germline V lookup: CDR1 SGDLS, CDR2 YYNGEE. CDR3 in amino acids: CASSGAGRENSPLHF. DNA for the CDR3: TGTGCCAGCAGCGGGGCGGGAAGGGAAAATTCACCCCTCCACTTT.

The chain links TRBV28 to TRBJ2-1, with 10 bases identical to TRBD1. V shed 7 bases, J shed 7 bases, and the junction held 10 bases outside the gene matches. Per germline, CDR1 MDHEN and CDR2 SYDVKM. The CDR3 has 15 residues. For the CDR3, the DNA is TGTGCCAGCAACCCCGCCGGGACAGGGGTGAATGAGCAGTTCTTC. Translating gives CASNPAGTGVNEQFF.

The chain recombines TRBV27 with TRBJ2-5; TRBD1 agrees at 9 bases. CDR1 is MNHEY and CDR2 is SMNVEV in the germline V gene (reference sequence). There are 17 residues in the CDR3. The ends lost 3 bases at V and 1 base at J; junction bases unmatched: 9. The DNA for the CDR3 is TGTGCCAGCAGTTTCACAGGGGGCGCGAGGGCCCAAGAGACCCAGTACTTC. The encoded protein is CASSFTGGARAQETQYF.

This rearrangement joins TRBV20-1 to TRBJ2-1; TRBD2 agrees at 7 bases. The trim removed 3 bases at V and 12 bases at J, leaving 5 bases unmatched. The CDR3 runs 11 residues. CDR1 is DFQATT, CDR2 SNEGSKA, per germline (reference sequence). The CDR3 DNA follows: TGCAGTGCTAGGAATGGGGAGGGGCAGTTCTTC. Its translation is CSARNGEGQFF.

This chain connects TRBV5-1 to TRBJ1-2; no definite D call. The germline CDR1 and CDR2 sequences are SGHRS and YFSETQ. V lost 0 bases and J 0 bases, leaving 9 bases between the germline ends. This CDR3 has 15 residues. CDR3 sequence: CASSLGHTPNYGYTF. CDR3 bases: TGCGCCAGCAGCTTGGGACACACACCTAACTATGGCTACACCTTC.

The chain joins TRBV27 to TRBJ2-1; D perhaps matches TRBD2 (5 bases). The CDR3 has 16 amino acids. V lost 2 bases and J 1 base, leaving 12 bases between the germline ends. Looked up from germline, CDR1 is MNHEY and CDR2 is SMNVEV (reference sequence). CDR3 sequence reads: CASSLGLTGSYNEQFF. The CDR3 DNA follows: TGTGCCAGCAGTTTAGGACTGACGGGTTCCTACAATGAGCAGTTCTTC.

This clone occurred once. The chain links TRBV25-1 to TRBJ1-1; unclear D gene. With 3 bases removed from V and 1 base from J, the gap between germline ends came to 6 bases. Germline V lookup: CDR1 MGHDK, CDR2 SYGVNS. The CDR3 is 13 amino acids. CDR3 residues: CASSDPGNTEAFF. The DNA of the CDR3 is TGTGCCAGCAGTGATCCAGGGAACACTGAAGCTTTCTTT.

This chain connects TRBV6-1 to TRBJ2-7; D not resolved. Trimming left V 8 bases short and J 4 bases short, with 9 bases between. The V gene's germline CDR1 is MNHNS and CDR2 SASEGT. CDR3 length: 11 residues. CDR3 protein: CASAAAYEQYF. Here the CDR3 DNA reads TGTGCCAGCGCGGCAGCTTACGAGCAGTACTTC.

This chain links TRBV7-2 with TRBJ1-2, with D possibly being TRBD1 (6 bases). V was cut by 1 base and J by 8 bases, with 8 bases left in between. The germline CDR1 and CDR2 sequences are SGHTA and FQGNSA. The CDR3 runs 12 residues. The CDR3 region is CASSLDRVGYTF. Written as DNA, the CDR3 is TGTGCCAGCAGCTTAGACAGGGTCGGCTACACCTTC.

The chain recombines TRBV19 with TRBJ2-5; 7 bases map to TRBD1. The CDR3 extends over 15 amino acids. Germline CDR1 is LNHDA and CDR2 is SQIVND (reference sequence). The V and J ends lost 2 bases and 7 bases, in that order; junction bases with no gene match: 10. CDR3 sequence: CASSISAGGYGTQYF. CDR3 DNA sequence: TGTGCCAGTAGTATATCGGCAGGGGGATACGGGACCCAGTACTTC.

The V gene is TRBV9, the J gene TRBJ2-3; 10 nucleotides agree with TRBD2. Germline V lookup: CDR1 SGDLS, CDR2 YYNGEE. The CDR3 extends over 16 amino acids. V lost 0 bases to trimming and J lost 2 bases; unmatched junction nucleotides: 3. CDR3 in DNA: TGTGCCAGCAGCGTAGCAGGGACTAGCGTCACAGATACGCAGTATTTT. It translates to CASSVAGTSVTDTQYF.

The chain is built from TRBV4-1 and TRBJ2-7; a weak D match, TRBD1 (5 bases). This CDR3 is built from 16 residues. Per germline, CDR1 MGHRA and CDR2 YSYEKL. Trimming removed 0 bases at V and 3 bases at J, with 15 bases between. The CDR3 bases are TGCGCCAGCAGCCAAGACTTCTTGGACACTTTCTACGAGCAGTACTTC. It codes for CASSQDFLDTFYEQYF.

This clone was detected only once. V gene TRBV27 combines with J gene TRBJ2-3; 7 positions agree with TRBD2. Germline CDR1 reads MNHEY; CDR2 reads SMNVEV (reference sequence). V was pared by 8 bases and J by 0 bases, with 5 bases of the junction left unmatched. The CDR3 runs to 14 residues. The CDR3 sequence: CASGGSPSTDTQYF. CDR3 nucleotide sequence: TGTGCCAGCGGCGGGAGTCCTAGCACAGATACGCAGTATTTT.

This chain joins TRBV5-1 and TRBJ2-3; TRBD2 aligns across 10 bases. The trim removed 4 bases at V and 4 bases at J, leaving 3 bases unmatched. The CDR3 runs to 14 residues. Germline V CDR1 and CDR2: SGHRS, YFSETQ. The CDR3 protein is CASSLLAGADTQYF. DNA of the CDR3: TGCGCCAGCAGCCTCCTAGCGGGGGCAGATACGCAGTATTTT.

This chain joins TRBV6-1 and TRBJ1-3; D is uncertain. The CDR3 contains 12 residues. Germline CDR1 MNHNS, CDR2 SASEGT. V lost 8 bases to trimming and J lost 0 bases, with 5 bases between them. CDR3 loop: CASWASGNTIYF. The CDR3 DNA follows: TGTGCCAGCTGGGCCTCTGGAAACACCATATATTTT.

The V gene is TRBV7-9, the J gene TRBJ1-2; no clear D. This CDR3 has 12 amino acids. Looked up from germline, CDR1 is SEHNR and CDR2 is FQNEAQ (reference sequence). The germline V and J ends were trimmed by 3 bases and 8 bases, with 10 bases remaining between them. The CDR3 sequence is CASSFGEGGYTF. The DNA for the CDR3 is TGTGCCAGCAGCTTCGGGGAGGGAGGCTACACCTTC. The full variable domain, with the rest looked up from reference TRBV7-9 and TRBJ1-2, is DTGVSQNPRHKITKRGQNVTFRCDPISEHNRLYWYRQTLGQGPEFLTYFQNEAQLEKSRLLSDRFSAERPKGSFSTLEIQRTEQGDSAMYLCASSFGEGGYTFGSGTRLTVV.